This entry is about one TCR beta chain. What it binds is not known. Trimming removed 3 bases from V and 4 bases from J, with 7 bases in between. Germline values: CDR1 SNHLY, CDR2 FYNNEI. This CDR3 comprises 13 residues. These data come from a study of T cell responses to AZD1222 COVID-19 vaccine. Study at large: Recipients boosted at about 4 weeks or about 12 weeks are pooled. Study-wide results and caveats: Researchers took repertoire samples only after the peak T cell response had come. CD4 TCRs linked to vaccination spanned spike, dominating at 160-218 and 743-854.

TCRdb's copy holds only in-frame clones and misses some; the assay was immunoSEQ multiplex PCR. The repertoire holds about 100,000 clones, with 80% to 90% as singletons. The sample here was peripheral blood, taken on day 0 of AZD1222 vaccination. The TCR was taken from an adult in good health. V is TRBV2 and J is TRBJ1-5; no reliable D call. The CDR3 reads CASSDSGNQPQHF. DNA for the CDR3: TGTGCCAGCAGTGATTCAGGAAATCAGCCCCAGCATTTT.